This T cell receptor beta chain was identified during a study of T-cell memory formation after mild COVID-19. TCRdb redid the calling of the 5' RACE reads with MiXCR, one entry per CDR3 protein. In the table there are tens of thousands of distinct CDR3 sequences, around a quarter of which are singletons. The sequenced sample was PBMCs or a T cell subset sorted from them (not recorded which). This sequence was found in a man aged 18 to 30 who had mild COVID-19 (a few samples of this study predate the infection). Cell type and time point are not known.

The CDR3 is CASSPMTNQPQHF. The CDR3 DNA sequence: TGTGCCAGCAGCCCAATGACCAATCAGCCCCAGCATTTT. This chain joins TRBV7-9 and TRBJ1-5; D gene ambiguous. The CDR3 sequence is 13 residues long. Trimming removed 5 bases from V and 3 bases from J, with 8 bases in between. The germline gives CDR1 SEHNR, CDR2 FQNEAQ (reference sequence).